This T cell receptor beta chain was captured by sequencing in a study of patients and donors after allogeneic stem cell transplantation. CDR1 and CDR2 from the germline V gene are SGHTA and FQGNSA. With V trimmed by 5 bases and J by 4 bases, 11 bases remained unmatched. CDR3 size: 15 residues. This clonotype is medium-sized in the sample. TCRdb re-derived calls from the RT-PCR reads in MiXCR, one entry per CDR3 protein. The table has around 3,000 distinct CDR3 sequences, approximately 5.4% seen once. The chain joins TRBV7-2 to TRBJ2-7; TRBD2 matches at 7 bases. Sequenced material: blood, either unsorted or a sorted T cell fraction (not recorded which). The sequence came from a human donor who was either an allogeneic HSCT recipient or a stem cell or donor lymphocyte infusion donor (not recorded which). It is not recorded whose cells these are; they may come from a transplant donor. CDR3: CASSPMGAGAYEQYF. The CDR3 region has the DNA TGTGCCAGCAGCCCGATGGGCGCGGGAGCGTACGAGCAGTACTTC.